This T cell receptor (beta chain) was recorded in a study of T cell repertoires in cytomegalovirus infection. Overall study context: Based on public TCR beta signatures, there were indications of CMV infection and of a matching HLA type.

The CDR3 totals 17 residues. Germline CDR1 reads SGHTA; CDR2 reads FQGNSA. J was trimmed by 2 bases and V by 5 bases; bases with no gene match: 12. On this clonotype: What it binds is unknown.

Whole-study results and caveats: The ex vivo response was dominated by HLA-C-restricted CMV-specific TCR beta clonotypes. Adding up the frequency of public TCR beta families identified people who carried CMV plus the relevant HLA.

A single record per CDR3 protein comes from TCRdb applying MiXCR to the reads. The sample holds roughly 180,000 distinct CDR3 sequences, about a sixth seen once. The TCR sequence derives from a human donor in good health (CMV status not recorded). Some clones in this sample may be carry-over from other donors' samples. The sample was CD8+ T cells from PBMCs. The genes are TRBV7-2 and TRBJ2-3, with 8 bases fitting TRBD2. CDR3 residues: CASSQTGIAGYTDTQYF. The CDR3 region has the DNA TGTGCCAGCAGCCAAACAGGGATAGCGGGGTACACAGATACGCAGTATTTT.